The rows below give T cell receptor beta chains drawn from one sample of a study of blood T cells in healthy people across ages. A single record per CDR3 protein comes from TCRdb applying MiXCR to the 5' RACE reads. The data contain 700,000 to 950,000 distinct CDR3 sequences, about 40% of them seen just once; the ten biggest clones take up around a fifth. The sample comprised blood. Receptors were obtained from a woman aged 55-69 years in good health. Both conserved end residues are part of each CDR3. D genes are given only for firm matches. Clone size, where shown, is once, few, many, or a class for clones that have expanded.

j_gene,v_gene,d_gene,abundance,CDR3nt,CDR3aa
TRBJ2-7,TRBV19,-,-,TGTGCCAGTAGTATCGGGCAGGCGAGATACGAGCAGTACTTC,CASSIGQARYEQYF
TRBJ2-1,TRBV7-3,-,-,TGTGCCAGCAGCCAAGGTTATGATGAGCAGTTCTTC,CASSQGYDEQFF
TRBJ2-4,TRBV7-8,-,-,TGTGCCAGCAGCTTAGTGGGGGGGCTGGGAGACATTCAGTACTTC,CASSLVGGLGDIQYF
TRBJ2-1,TRBV7-3,TRBD1,-,TGTACCAGCAGCTTCGACAGGGCCACCTACAATGAGCAGTTCTTC,CTSSFDRATYNEQFF
TRBJ2-1,TRBV7-9,-,-,TGTGCCAGCAGCCTCCTCCGGGCCAGAGTTGCGACTGAGCAGTTCTTC,CASSLLRARVATEQFF
TRBJ1-2,TRBV12-3/TRBV12-4,-,-,TGTGCCAGCAGTAAACAGGGTCCCTATGGCTACACCTTC,CASSKQGPYGYTF
TRBJ1-2,TRBV12-3/TRBV12-4,TRBD1,-,TGTGCCAGCAGTTTAATCCACAGGGGGCTCCTTGGCTACACCTTC,CASSLIHRGLLGYTF
TRBJ2-1,TRBV11-2,TRBD2,-,TGTGCCAGCAGCCTTTCGGGACTAGCGGGAATTGAGCAGTTCTTC,CASSLSGLAGIEQFF
TRBJ2-2,TRBV12-3/TRBV12-4,-,few,TGTGCCAGCAACTTAGCGGACCTGAACACCGGGGAGCTGTTTTTT,CASNLADLNTGELFF
TRBJ2-1,TRBV9,TRBD2,few,TGTGCCAGCAGCGTCCGGGGAGGGGACGAGCAGTTCTTC,CASSVRGGDEQFF
TRBJ2-3,TRBV12-5,-,few,TGTGCTAGTGGTCGACGGACACCTCTATTTGGGGATACGCAGTATTTT,CASGRRTPLFGDTQYF
TRBJ2-1,TRBV10-3,TRBD2,-,TGTGCCATCACCCTGGGTAGCGGGGAGTACAATGAGCAGTTCTTC,CAITLGSGEYNEQFF
TRBJ2-1,TRBV2,TRBD2,few,TGTGCCAGCAGTATAGCGGGAAGCTACAATGAGCAGTTCTTC,CASSIAGSYNEQFF
TRBJ1-2,TRBV10-2,-,-,TGCGCCAGCAGTGATGGACAGAACTATGGCTACACCTTC,CASSDGQNYGYTF
TRBJ1-1,TRBV12-3/TRBV12-4,-,few,TGTGCCAGCAGTCCCCCTGGTAGGACTGAAGCTTTCTTT,CASSPPGRTEAFF
TRBJ2-1,TRBV27,-,-,TGTGCCAGCAGTTTATCCGACTTGTACAATGAGCAGTTCTTC,CASSLSDLYNEQFF
TRBJ2-1,TRBV20-1,TRBD2,-,TGCAGTGCCCCGTCCAGCGGGGGGAAAAACTTCTACAATGGGCAGTTCTTC,CSAPSSGGKNFYNGQFF
TRBJ2-1,TRBV27,-,few,TGTGCCAGCAATCGGATAGGATCTACGACAGTCTCCTACAATGAGCAGTTCTTC,CASNRIGSTTVSYNEQFF
TRBJ2-7,TRBV18,-,-,TGTGCCAGCTCACTCAGGGGTCCTACTTCCTACGAGCAGTACTTC,CASSLRGPTSYEQYF
TRBJ2-3,TRBV20-1,-,few,TGCAGTGCAGGTGACGGATCTAGCACAGATACGCAGTATTTT,CSAGDGSSTDTQYF
TRBJ1-4,TRBV10-3,-,few,TGTGCCATCAGTGAGGGGCATAGTGAGGAAAAACTGTTTTTT,CAISEGHSEEKLFF
TRBJ1-5,TRBV20-1,-,few,TGCAGTGCTCCATTTGGAGGGGGGCGCAATCAGCCCCAGCATTTT,CSAPFGGGRNQPQHF
TRBJ1-5,TRBV20-1,TRBD1,-,TGCAGTGTTACAGGGGGCTTAGTCCACAATCAGCCCCAGCATTTT,CSVTGGLVHNQPQHF
TRBJ2-7,TRBV10-3,-,-,TGTGCCATCGGCGCCGGGACGGCATCCTACGAGCAGTACTTC,CAIGAGTASYEQYF
TRBJ2-1,TRBV7-2,-,-,TGTGCCAGCAGCTTTGTCACTGAGCAGTTCTTC,CASSFVTEQFF
TRBJ2-5,TRBV7-8,TRBD2,many,TGTGCCAGCAGCGAGACGGGGGGAGGTGGACAAGAGACCCAGTACTTC,CASSETGGGGQETQYF
TRBJ2-2,TRBV29-1,-,-,TGCAGCGTTGCTAAACACCCACCTTGGGAGCTGTTTTTT,CSVAKHPPWELFF
TRBJ2-7,TRBV21-1,-,many,TGTGCCAGCCTAGACAGCTACGAGCAGTACTTC,CASLDSYEQYF
TRBJ2-2,TRBV28,TRBD2,once,TGTGCCAGCAGTTTATTGAGCGGGAGCGGCGGGGAGCTGTTTTTT,CASSLLSGSGGELFF
TRBJ2-4,TRBV30,TRBD1,few,TGTGCCTGGAGCCCGGGACAGGGAGGCATTCAGTACTTC,CAWSPGQGGIQYF
TRBJ1-4,TRBV14,-,-,TGTGCCAGCAGCCACCAGGGACACATTGCAACTAATGAAAAACTGTTTTTT,CASSHQGHIATNEKLFF
TRBJ2-3,TRBV29-1,-,-,TGCAGCGTTGACGGGCCTGGTGCAGATACGCAGTATTTT,CSVDGPGADTQYF
TRBJ2-3,TRBV20-1,-,many,TGCAGTGCTAGGACAAACGCAGATACGCAGTATTTT,CSARTNADTQYF
TRBJ1-1,TRBV30,-,-,TGTGCCTGGAGTCTCATACCCAGGAACACTGAAGCTTTCTTT,CAWSLIPRNTEAFF
TRBJ2-3,TRBV7-8,-,-,TGTGCCAGCAGCTCCGGACCCCGGGATACGCAGTATTTT,CASSSGPRDTQYF
TRBJ2-5,TRBV7-2,TRBD2,-,TGTGCCGGCGGACTTCTGGGAGGGCAGTACTTC,CAGGLLGGQYF
TRBJ2-2,TRBV10-3,TRBD2,few,TGTGCCATCAGTGTAACTAGCGGGGGCGCCCAGTCCGGGGAGCTGTTTTTT,CAISVTSGGAQSGELFF
TRBJ2-1,TRBV25-1,-,-,TGTGCCAGCAGTTTGTTGGCAACCCAGTTCTTC,CASSLLATQFF